The sample holds many counts of the clone carrying this T cell receptor beta chain. Its target is unknown. Looked up from germline, CDR1 is LGHDT and CDR2 is YNNKEL (reference sequence). The CDR3 sequence is 14 residues long. With 6 bases removed from V and 0 bases from J, the gap between germline ends came to 11 bases. These data are taken from a study of T cells in Graves' hyperthyroidism and ophthalmopathy. Study-level results: A model using 13 V-J features told ophthalmopathy apart from stable hyperthyroidism. Model-based prediction identified ophthalmopathy a median about 6 months prior to its onset. In the blood, most expanded thyroid clonotypes above 0.001 appeared as well.

Patients aged 18 to 65 with hyperthyroidism were newly diagnosed, with duration under 2 months. Regions amplified from RNA transcripts were the TCR beta CDR3 regions. When the TCR CDR3 underwent first-round RT-PCR, the HTBI primer set was used. TCRdb reprocessed the multiplex PCR reads via MiXCR and lists one record per CDR3 protein. The sample carries about 400,000 distinct CDR3 sequences, 15% recorded once. The receptor comes from a woman aged 30 to 39 with Graves' hyperthyroidism. Sequenced sample: blood. The chain has TRBV3-1 and TRBJ1-2, with no clear D. In DNA form, the CDR3 reads TGTGCCAGCAGTACCCTACAGACTAACTATGGCTACACCTTC. Translating it yields CASSTLQTNYGYTF.